The 8 T cell receptor beta chains below were found in one sample sequenced in a study of T cells in Graves' hyperthyroidism and ophthalmopathy. Using RNA transcripts as the source, TCR beta CDR3 regions were amplified. With the HTBI primer set, the TCR CDR3 went through a first round of RT-PCR. MiXCR, applied by TCRdb to the multiplex PCR reads, yields one record per CDR3 protein. The sample holds 350,000 to 400,000 distinct CDR3 sequences, around 18% seen once. Source material: blood. Source of these receptors: a man between 18 and 29 years old with Graves' ophthalmopathy.

This clonotype was observed many times. The rearrangement joins TRBV27 to TRBJ1-5, with D tentatively TRBD1 (5 bases). The CDR3 has 15 residues. Germline V lookup: CDR1 MNHEY, CDR2 SMNVEV (reference sequence). Trimming stripped 4 bases from V and 2 bases from J, with 12 bases between. The CDR3 bases are TGTGCCAGCAGTTCTAACTTAGGGGGCAATCAGCCCCAGCATTTT. Its translation is CASSSNLGGNQPQHF.

This clonotype was counted ten times or more. The chain links TRBV27 to TRBJ2-3; possibly TRBD1 for D (6 bases). This CDR3 spans 15 amino acids. Germline lookup yields CDR1 MNHEY and CDR2 SMNVEV (reference sequence). Trimming stripped 3 bases from V and 1 base from J, with 11 bases between. This CDR3 is CASSFLDRRTDTQYF. In DNA, the CDR3 is TGTGCCAGCAGTTTTCTCGACAGGCGCACAGATACGCAGTATTTT.

This clonotype was recorded a few times. CDR3 amino acids: CSARFQETQYF. In DNA form, the CDR3 reads TGCAGTGCTAGATTCCAAGAGACCCAGTACTTC. J is TRBJ2-5 and V is TRBV20-1, with unresolved D. This CDR3 has 11 residues. V dropped 2 bases and J dropped 1 base, with 2 bases sitting between them. Germline-derived CDR1 and CDR2 are DFQATT and SNEGSKA (reference sequence).

This clonotype was found many times. The chain couples TRBV5-1 to TRBJ2-7, with 12 bases identical to TRBD1. This CDR3 region has 14 residues. CDR1 and CDR2 (germline): SGHRS, YFSETQ. The V gene end was trimmed by 3 bases and the J gene end by 5 bases; junction bases not matched to a gene: 3. CDR3 nucleotide sequence: TGCGCCAGCAGCTCCGGGACAGGGGGCGACGAGCAGTACTTC. This gives the protein CASSSGTGGDEQYF.

V and J are TRBV12-5 and TRBJ1-1, with D maybe TRBD1 (5 bases). Trimming left V 2 bases short and J 6 bases short, with 7 bases between. The CDR3 is 12 residues long. Germline V CDR1 and CDR2: LGHNT, FRNRAP. CDR3 sequence (DNA): TGTGCTAGTGGTTTGCGGGGGTCTGAAGCTTTCTTT. This encodes CASGLRGSEAFF. The full variable domain, with the rest looked up from reference TRBV12-5 and TRBJ1-1, is DARVTQTPRHKVTEMGQEVTMRCQPILGHNTVFWYRQTMMQGLELLAYFRNRAPLDDSGMPKDRFSAEMPDATLATLKIQPSEPRDSAVYFCASGLRGSEAFFGQGTRLTVV.

The chain employs TRBV20-1 and TRBJ2-3, with TRBD2 identical over 7 bases. The germline CDR1 and CDR2 sequences are DFQATT and SNEGSKA (reference sequence). The CDR3 runs to 13 residues. CDR3 sequence reads: CGGGGGEADTQYF. As DNA, the CDR3 is TGCGGGGGGGGGGGGGGGGAGGCAGATACGCAGTATTTT.

This clonotype was seen a few times. Mismatch with germline at one junction end may stem from a read error. The rearrangement links TRBV2 to TRBJ1-1, with 7 bases identical to TRBD1. Germline values: CDR1 SNHLY, CDR2 FYNNEI. The CDR3 extends over 16 amino acids. In nucleotides, the CDR3 is TGTGCCAGCAGCGCCCACCGGGACAGAATGAAAACTGAAGCTTTCTTT. Translating gives CASSAHRDRMKTEAFF.

This clonotype was seen only a few times. This sequence joins TRBV7-6 and TRBJ1-1, with unresolved D. Germline V gene lookup returns CDR1 SGHVS and CDR2 FNYEAQ. This CDR3 is built from 13 residues. V was shortened by 0 bases and J by 6 bases, with 8 bases between the two germline ends. CDR3 bases: TGTGCCAGCAGCTTAGCGAAGGGATCTGAAGCTTTCTTT. Its protein product is CASSLAKGSEAFF.